This T cell receptor beta chain appears in the sequencing data of a study of blood T cell repertoires in COVID-19 (dated by TCRdb to about 2020). Some background on the complete study: The collaborator samples originated in the United States, Italy and Spain and spanned the acute and convalescent phases of COVID-19. Deeply sampled blood TCRbeta repertoires from subjects exposed to, actively infected with, or recovered from COVID-19 were included in the dataset. A de-identified subject ID, COVID-19 status, age in years and sex were almost always included in the sample metadata. Samples came from the ongoing ImmuneRACE study (first 160 participants) plus 1,254 subjects from 6 global collaborators. A freely available public database, intended as a resource for researchers studying the immune response to SARS-CoV-2, is where the repertoires were released. The prospective study material was composed of cDNA or gDNA derived from T cells, B-cell-depleted T cells, or PBMCs. Where HLA class I and class II types were available, the types were taken from metadata supplied by the sample provider, not from assay-based typing. The paper as a whole reports these results and caveats: Clinical and demographic metadata were provided uncurated, with the amount varying by source and participant.

Worth noting for this clone: Which antigen it targets is not known. The input lacks base qualities; no much larger clone sits a single base away.

TCRbeta CDR3 regions were amplified from genomic DNA by means of the immunoSEQ Assay, a bias-controlled multiplex PCR. The original pipeline was this. The number of nucleated cells in each sample was estimated by amplification of reference gene primers within the assay. To quantify the absolute abundance of each unique TCRbeta CDR3 rearrangement, sequence reads were collapsed and filtered. Productive Simpson clonality was computed per sample as the square root of Simpson's diversity index over productive rearrangements. The immuneACCESS repertoire file appears here via TCRdb, limited to in-frame rearrangements. These files lack a portion of the clones; in checked studies, under half of the deficit traces to unresolved V genes, and the cause of the others is not known. The V and J calls and clone size come from that table; D and trimming were worked out from the DNA. The sample profile shows some 180,000 clones; 84% of them were found once. The top ten clones comprise 3% to 3.5% of the sample.

Participants in the prospective study were aged about 18 to 100 years, lived in some 24 United States geographic areas, and enrolled through a virtual design. In the prospective study, cohorts were assigned on the basis of participant-reported clinical history obtained from a screening survey and a study questionnaire. Exposed participants had been in contact, within 2 weeks of entering the study, with a person who had a PCR-confirmed or clinician-diagnosed case of COVID-19. Mobile phlebotomists in the prospective study collected whole blood, serum and a nasopharyngeal or oropharyngeal swab from every participant. Participants in the prospective study had the option to provide additional blood draws and questionnaires over a roughly two-month period. Prospective study blood samples were shipped either frozen or at room temperature before DNA extraction. Counted from cysteine to phenylalanine, this CDR3 has 15 amino acids. The DNA shown is the 45-base CDR3, in frame from base 1. Looking up the germline V gene (reference sequence) yields CDR1 SEHNR and CDR2 FQNEAQ. V gives up 5 bases and J gives up 8 bases, and the segment between their germline ends measures 18 bases.

The sequence was collected from a woman aged 25 to 39 who had been exposed to COVID-19. The V and J segments used are TRBV7-9 and TRBJ1-4, with the D gene call left open. Material for sequencing was PBMCs or T cells enriched from blood (not recorded which). The nucleotide sequence is TGTGCCAGCAGCCGGGGAAGTATAGAAGGGGAAAAACTGTTTTTT. Protein translation: CASSRGSIEGEKLFF.